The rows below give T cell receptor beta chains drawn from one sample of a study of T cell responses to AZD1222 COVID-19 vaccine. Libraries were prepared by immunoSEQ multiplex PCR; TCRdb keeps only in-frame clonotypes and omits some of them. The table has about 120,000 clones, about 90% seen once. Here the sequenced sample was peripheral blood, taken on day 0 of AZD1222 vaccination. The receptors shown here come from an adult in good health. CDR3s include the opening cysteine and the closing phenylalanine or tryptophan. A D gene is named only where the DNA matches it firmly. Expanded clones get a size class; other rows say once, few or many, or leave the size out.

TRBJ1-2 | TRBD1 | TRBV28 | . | TGTGCCAGCAGCACCGGGACAGGGGCTTATGGCTACACCTTC | CASSTGTGAYGYTF
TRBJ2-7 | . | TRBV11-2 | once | TGTGCCAGCAGCTTAGTAAGTGACTCCTTCTACGAGCAGTACTTC | CASSLVSDSFYEQYF
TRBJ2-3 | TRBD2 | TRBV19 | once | TGTGCCAGTAGTATAGATTCCGTTAGCGGGATGAACACAGATACGCAGTATTTT | CASSIDSVSGMNTDTQYF
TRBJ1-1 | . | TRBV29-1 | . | TGCAGCGCCCCCGAAGCTTTCTTT | CSAPEAFF
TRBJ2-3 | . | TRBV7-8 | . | TGTGCCAGCAGCTCCTTCGGGCCAGCTCGGGGCACAGATACGCAGTATTTT | CASSSFGPARGTDTQYF
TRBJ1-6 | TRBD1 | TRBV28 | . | TGTGCCAGCAGTTCCACAGGGGGCTTTTATAATTCACCCCTCCACTTT | CASSSTGGFYNSPLHF
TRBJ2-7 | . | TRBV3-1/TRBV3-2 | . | TGTGCCAGCAGCCAAGTCCCTTCGGCGGGTGAGCAGTACTTC | CASSQVPSAGEQYF
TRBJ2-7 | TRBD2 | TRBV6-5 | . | TGTGCCAGCAGTTATCTAGCGGGAGGCTACGAGCAGTACTTC | CASSYLAGGYEQYF
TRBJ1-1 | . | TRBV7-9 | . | TGTGCCAGCAGCTTAGCGGGGGAGTTTGAAGCTTTCTTT | CASSLAGEFEAFF
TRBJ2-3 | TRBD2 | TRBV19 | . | TGTGCCAGTTCCCAGCGGGAGAGGGGGACAGATACGCAGTATTTT | CASSQRERGTDTQYF
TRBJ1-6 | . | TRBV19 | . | TGTGCCAGTAGTCCCTACCCCGAGACAGCTAATTCACCCCTCCACTTT | CASSPYPETANSPLHF
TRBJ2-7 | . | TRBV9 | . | TGTGCCAGCAGCCTATCCCCGTCCTACGACTACGAGCAGTACTTC | CASSLSPSYDYEQYF
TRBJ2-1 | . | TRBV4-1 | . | TGCGCCAGCAGCCCCACCGGCCTAAGCTCCTACAATGAGCAGTTCTTC | CASSPTGLSSYNEQFF
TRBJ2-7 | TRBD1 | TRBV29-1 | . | TGCAGCGTTGATCGACAGGGGGATCCCTACGAGCAGTACTTC | CSVDRQGDPYEQYF
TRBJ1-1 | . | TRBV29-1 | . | TGCAGCGTTACCCTTCTAGTGGGCACTGAAGCTTTCTTT | CSVTLLVGTEAFF
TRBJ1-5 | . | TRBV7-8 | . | TGTGCCAGCAGCTTAGATCAGGGGCCGTATAATCAGCCCCAGCATTTT | CASSLDQGPYNQPQHF
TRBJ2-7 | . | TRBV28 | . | TGTGCCAGCAGTGCATCAGATTGGGACAACAAAATAAGCTACGAGCAGTACTTC | CASSASDWDNKISYEQYF
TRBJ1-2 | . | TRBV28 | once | TGTGCCAGCAGGATACCTCGGGGCGCACTCTATGGCTACACCTTC | CASRIPRGALYGYTF
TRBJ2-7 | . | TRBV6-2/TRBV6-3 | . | TGTGCCAGCAGTTATGTTCTGTACCTCGGCAACGAGCAGTACTTC | CASSYVLYLGNEQYF
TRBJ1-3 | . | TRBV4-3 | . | TGCGCCAGCAGCCAAGAGTTAGATTCAGGGTCTGGAAACACCATATATTTT | CASSQELDSGSGNTIYF
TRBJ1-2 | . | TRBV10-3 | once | TGTGCCATCAGTGATACCGACAGGAACTATGGCTACACCTTC | CAISDTDRNYGYTF
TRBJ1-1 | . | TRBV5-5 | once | TGTGCCAGCAGCTTAGGGGTGATGAACACTGAAGCTTTCTTT | CASSLGVMNTEAFF
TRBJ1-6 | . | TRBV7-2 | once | TGTGCCAGCAGCACTCAGGGGTCACCCCTCCACTTT | CASSTQGSPLHF
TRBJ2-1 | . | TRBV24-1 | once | TGTGCCACCAGTGAGATGGCTCGAACCCCGAACTCCTACAATGAGCAGTTCTTC | CATSEMARTPNSYNEQFF
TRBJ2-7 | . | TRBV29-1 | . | TGCAGCGTATCTGGGGACGGAGCGACCTACGAGCAGTACTTC | CSVSGDGATYEQYF
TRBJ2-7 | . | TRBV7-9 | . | TGTGCCAGCAGCTTATGGGAAAGGTACGACGAGCAGTACTTC | CASSLWERYDEQYF
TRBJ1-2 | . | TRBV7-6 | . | TGTGCCAGCAGCTTAGCGGGCGGCGATGGCTACACCTTC | CASSLAGGDGYTF
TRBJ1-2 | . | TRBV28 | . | TGTGCCAGCAGTTTAGACCCTTTTGGCTACACCTTC | CASSLDPFGYTF
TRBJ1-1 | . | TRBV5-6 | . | TGTGCCAGCACGTGGGCAGGGGAGAAAGCTTTCTTT | CASTWAGEKAFF
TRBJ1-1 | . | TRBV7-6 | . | TGTGCCAGCAGCTTAGGGGCCGGGACCCAAGTTGAAGCTTTCTTT | CASSLGAGTQVEAFF
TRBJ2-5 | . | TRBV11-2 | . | TGTGCCAGCAGCTTAGTAGTGGCTTATACAAGGGAGACCCAGTACTTC | CASSLVVAYTRETQYF
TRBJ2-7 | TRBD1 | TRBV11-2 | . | TGTGCCAGCAGCTTTCCGACAGGGAGAATGTCGGACGAGCAGTACTTC | CASSFPTGRMSDEQYF
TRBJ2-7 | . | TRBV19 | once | TGTGCCACCAGTCTTACAGATTCCTACGAGCAGTACTTC | CATSLTDSYEQYF
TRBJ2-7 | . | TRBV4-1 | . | TGCGCCAGCAGCCAAGGGCGAGGGTCATTGGCCTACGAGCAGTACTTC | CASSQGRGSLAYEQYF
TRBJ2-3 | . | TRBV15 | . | TGTGCCACCAGCAGAGACGAGGGATGGGGCACAGATACGCAGTATTTT | CATSRDEGWGTDTQYF
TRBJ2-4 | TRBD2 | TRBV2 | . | TGTGCCAGCAGGTACCCCGGGACTAGCTCTTATTTAACCCGAGGGGAAAACATTCAGTACTTC | CASRYPGTSSYLTRGENIQYF